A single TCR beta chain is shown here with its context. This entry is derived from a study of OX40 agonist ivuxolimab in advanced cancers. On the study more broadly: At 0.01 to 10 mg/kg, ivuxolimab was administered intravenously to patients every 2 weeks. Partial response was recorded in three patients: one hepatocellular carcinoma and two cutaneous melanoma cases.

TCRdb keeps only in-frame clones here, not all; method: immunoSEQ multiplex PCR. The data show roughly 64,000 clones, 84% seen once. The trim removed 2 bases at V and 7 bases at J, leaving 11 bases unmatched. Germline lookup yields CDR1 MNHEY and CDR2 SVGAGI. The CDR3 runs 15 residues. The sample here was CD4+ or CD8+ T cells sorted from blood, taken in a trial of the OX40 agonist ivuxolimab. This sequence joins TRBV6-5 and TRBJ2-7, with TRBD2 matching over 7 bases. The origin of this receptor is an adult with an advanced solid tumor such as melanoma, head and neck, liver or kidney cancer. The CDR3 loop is CASSYSGSGEGEQYF. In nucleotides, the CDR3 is TGTGCCAGCAGTTACAGCGGCTCCGGGGAGGGGGAGCAGTACTTC.